There are a few counts of the clone carrying this T cell receptor (beta chain). The data derive from a study of T-cell reconstitution after alpha-beta-depleted transplantation in children. The TCRbeta library incorporated unique molecular identifiers. MiXCR, run by TCRdb on the PCR reads, gives a single entry per CDR3 protein. The sample lists about 610,000 distinct CDR3 sequences, over 9.5% occurring once. This CDR3 has 14 residues. V dropped 6 bases and J dropped 1; count of bases not matched to a gene: 4. This TCR was recovered from a human donor who donated a stem cell graft to a child with acute myeloid leukemia. The input for sequencing was PBMCs from the stem cell graft donor, taken from the stem cell graft. V is TRBV12-3 or TRBV12-4 and J is TRBJ2-5; 8 positions agree with TRBD1. The CDR3 DNA follows: TGTGCCAGCAGCGCAACAGGGGGCCAAGAGACCCAGTACTTC. Protein sequence: CASSATGGQETQYF.